This T cell receptor (beta chain) derives from a study of T-cell memory formation after mild COVID-19. Looking at the study overall: Across donors, TCR clusters were largely donor specific.

Study outcomes and limitations: Some clones that responded were present in memory (sampled pre-infection), which suggests cross-reactive memory joined.

TCRdb redid the calling of the 5' RACE reads with MiXCR, one entry per CDR3 protein. This sample has some 210,000 distinct CDR3 sequences, with about a sixth found just once. Of note for this clonotype: Its specificity is unknown.

This CDR3 contains 14 residues. The germline CDR1 and CDR2 sequences are SGHTA and FQGNSA. V gave up 3 bases and J gave up 2 bases, with 9 bases separating them. Sequenced: PBMCs or a T cell subset sorted from them (not recorded which). The chain has TRBV7-2 and TRBJ2-3, with D maybe TRBD1 (5 bases). The clonotype originates from an adult woman who had mild COVID-19 (a few samples of this study predate the infection). Cell type and time point are not known. The CDR3 loop is CASSFGRATDTQYF. The DNA for the CDR3 is TGTGCCAGCAGCTTCGGCAGGGCCACAGATACGCAGTATTTT.